What follows describes a single T cell receptor (beta chain). The target antigen is unknown. Germline CDR1 LGHDT, CDR2 YNNKEL (reference sequence). The CDR3 covers 19 residues. Trimming left V 0 bases short and J 3 bases short, with 21 bases between. TCRdb passed the 5' RACE reads through MiXCR, listing each CDR3 protein once. The repertoire holds 270,000 or so distinct CDR3 sequences, approximately 8.3% seen once, with approximately 3% in the top ten. The entry originates in a study of identical twins. Study results and caveats: Abundant beta clonotypes from cord blood bore fewer insertions; memory repertoires lacked this pattern.

Healthy Caucasians made up all donors. These data also formed part of another study, on yellow fever vaccine responses in identical twins.

This sequence joins TRBV3-1 and TRBJ2-4; D is tentatively TRBD1 or TRBD2 (6 bases each). This TCR was sampled from a woman aged 18-29 years in good health. What was sequenced was CD8+ T cells sorted from blood. The CDR3 DNA is TGTGCCAGCAGCCAAGAAGGCCGGGGGTGGGGGGCTGGCAAAAACATTCAGTACTTC. This codes for CASSQEGRGWGAGKNIQYF.